One and the same sample provided the 10 T cell receptor beta chains below, sequenced in a study of OX40 agonist ivuxolimab in advanced cancers. Profiled with immunoSEQ multiplex PCR; TCRdb holds only in-frame clones, not every one. The table has roughly 26,000 clones, about 74% seen once. Sequenced here: CD4+ or CD8+ T cells sorted from blood, sampled in a trial of the OX40 agonist ivuxolimab. These receptors were taken from an adult with an advanced solid tumor such as melanoma, head and neck, liver or kidney cancer.

J is TRBJ1-1 and V is TRBV7-8, with D maybe TRBD1 (5 bases). Looked up from germline, CDR1 is SGHVS and CDR2 is FQNEAQ. The CDR3 runs 17 residues. Trimming removed 5 bases from V and 0 bases from J, with 19 bases in between. The CDR3 DNA reads TGTGCCAGCAGCCCCTTCGTACAGGAGACTATGAACACTGAAGCTTTCTTT. Translating it yields CASSPFVQETMNTEAFF.

The chain employs TRBV6-5 and TRBJ2-3; D might be TRBD1 (6 bases). The CDR3 length is 16 residues. Trimming pared 0 bases from V and 0 bases from J, leaving 10 bases between. Germline CDR1 MNHEY, CDR2 SVGAGI. CDR3 loop: CASSYSGGSSTDTQYF. For the CDR3, the DNA is TGTGCCAGCAGTTACTCTGGGGGCTCTAGCACAGATACGCAGTATTTT.

The V and J genes are TRBV7-6 and TRBJ1-2, with D possibly TRBD1 on 6 matching bases. The germline CDR1 and CDR2 sequences are SGHVS and FNYEAQ. Trimming shortened V by 2 bases and J by 2 bases, and 12 bases separated the two germline ends. The CDR3 totals 15 residues. This CDR3 reads CASSLYGQGNYGYTF. The CDR3, as DNA: TGTGCCAGCAGCTTATATGGTCAGGGGAACTATGGCTACACCTTC. Full variable domain (remainder filled in from reference TRBV7-6 and TRBJ1-2): GAGVSQSPRYKVTKRGQDVALRCDPISGHVSLYWYRQALGQGPEFLTYFNYEAQQDKSGLPNDRFSAERPEGSISTLTIQRTEQRDSAMYRCASSLYGQGNYGYTFGSGTRLTVV.

V is TRBV6-1 and J is TRBJ2-1, with a possible D match to TRBD1 (6 bases). Germline V gene data show CDR1 as MNHNS and CDR2 as SASEGT. The CDR3 consists of 15 residues. The germline V and J ends were trimmed by 2 bases and 3 bases, with 11 bases remaining between them. CDR3 amino acids: CASSELSGVYNEQFF. Written as DNA, the CDR3 is TGTGCCAGCAGTGAATTGTCAGGGGTCTACAATGAGCAGTTCTTC.

The V call is TRBV28, the J call TRBJ2-3; D remains unclear. Trimming stripped 5 bases from V and 11 bases from J, with 11 bases between. Germline lookup yields CDR1 MDHEN and CDR2 SYDVKM. The length of the CDR3 is 11 residues. The CDR3 DNA sequence: TGTGCCAGCAGTGTCACATTTAGGCAGTATTTT. Protein product: CASSVTFRQYF.

The V and J genes are TRBV19 and TRBJ2-5, with D perhaps being TRBD1 or TRBD2 (6 bases each). The DNA end favors TRBJ2-7, so the J call may be wrong. Germline lookup yields CDR1 LNHDA and CDR2 SQIVND (reference sequence). The CDR3 has 15 amino acids. In DNA, the CDR3 is TGTGCCAGTAGTATCAAGGGGGGACTTAACTACGAGCAGTACTTC. This codes for CASSIKGGLNYEQYF.

This clone was seen more than once but under ten times. The genes are TRBV7-9 and TRBJ2-2; D is unresolved. This CDR3 spans 14 amino acids. Germline loops: CDR1 SEHNR, CDR2 FQNEAQ (reference sequence). Trimming pared 7 bases from V and 6 bases from J, leaving 15 bases between. CDR3 region: CASTRSTSSGELFF. CDR3 bases: TGTGCCAGCACGCGATCCACTTCCTCCGGGGAGCTGTTTTTT.

V usage is TRBV14 and J usage is TRBJ2-1; 15 nucleotides align to TRBD2. This CDR3 has 21 amino acids. Germline trimming cut 4 bases from V and 7 bases from J; bases unmatched to any gene: 20. CDR1 is SGHDN, CDR2 FVKESK, per germline. The CDR3 reads CASSRANGLAGGRGYSNEQFF. CDR3 nucleotides: TGTGCCAGCAGCCGTGCCAACGGACTAGCGGGGGGGAGAGGGTACAGTAATGAGCAGTTCTTC.

This clone was counted a single time. This chain uses TRBV6-1 with TRBJ2-3, with TRBD1 matching 7 bases. Germline trimming cut 6 bases from V and 8 bases from J; bases unmatched to any gene: 14. Germline V CDR1 and CDR2: MNHNS, SASEGT. The CDR3 contains 15 residues. The CDR3 spells CASSAWDSSQGTQYF. The CDR3 coding sequence is TGTGCCAGCAGCGCCTGGGACAGCTCCCAAGGTACGCAGTATTTT.

V is TRBV18 and J is TRBJ2-1; D is unclear. The CDR3 runs 15 residues. In germline, CDR1 is KGHSH, CDR2 LQKENI. V dropped 3 bases and J dropped 7 bases, with 16 bases sitting between them. The CDR3 loop is CASSPRLSQVNEQFF. The CDR3, as DNA: TGTGCCAGCTCACCGCGATTGAGCCAGGTGAATGAGCAGTTCTTC.